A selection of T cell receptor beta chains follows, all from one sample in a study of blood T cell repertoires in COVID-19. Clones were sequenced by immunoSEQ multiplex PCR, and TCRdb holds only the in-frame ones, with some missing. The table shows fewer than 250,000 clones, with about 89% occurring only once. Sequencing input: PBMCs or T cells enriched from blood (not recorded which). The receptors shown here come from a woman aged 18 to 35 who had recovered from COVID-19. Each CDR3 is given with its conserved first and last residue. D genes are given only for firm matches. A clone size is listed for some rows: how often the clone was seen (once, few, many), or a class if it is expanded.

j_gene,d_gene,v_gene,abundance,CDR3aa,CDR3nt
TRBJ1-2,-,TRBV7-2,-,CASSLRAGAYYGYTF,TGTGCCAGCAGCTTAAGGGCAGGGGCCTATTATGGCTACACCTTC
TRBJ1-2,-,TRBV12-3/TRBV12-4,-,CASSTLQGNGYTF,TGTGCCAGCAGTACCTTACAGGGTAATGGCTACACCTTC
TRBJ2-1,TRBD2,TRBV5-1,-,CASSLSGGAREQFF,TGCGCCAGCAGCTTGAGCGGGGGAGCGCGTGAGCAGTTCTTC
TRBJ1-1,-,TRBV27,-,CASSFGGYTEAFF,TGTGCCAGCAGTTTCGGAGGGTACACTGAAGCTTTCTTT
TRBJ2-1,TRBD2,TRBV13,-,CASSSTLAGANNEQFF,TGTGCCAGCAGCTCGACTCTAGCGGGGGCGAACAATGAGCAGTTCTTC
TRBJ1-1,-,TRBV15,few,CATSRSGRTEAFF,TGTGCCACCAGCAGAAGCGGAAGGACTGAAGCTTTCTTT
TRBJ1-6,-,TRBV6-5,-,CASSENGADNSPLHF,TGTGCCAGCAGCGAGAATGGGGCAGACAATTCACCCCTCCACTTT
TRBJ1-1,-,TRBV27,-,CASSLLGGTEAFF,TGTGCCAGCAGTTTACTGGGGGGGACTGAAGCTTTCTTT
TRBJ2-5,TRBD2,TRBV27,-,CASSLLGGETQYF,TGTGCCAGCAGTTTACTCGGGGGGGAGACCCAGTACTTC
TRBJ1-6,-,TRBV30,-,CAWSETGSSSLHF,TGTGCCTGGAGTGAAACAGGGTCTAGTTCCCTCCACTTT
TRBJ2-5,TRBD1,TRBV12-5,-,CASGPGTAQETQYF,TGTGCTAGTGGTCCCGGGACAGCCCAAGAGACCCAGTACTTC
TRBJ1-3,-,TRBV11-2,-,CASSPRQESSGNTIYF,TGTGCCAGCAGTCCCCGACAGGAGAGCTCTGGAAACACCATATATTTT
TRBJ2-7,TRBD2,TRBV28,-,CASSLPGGSYEQYF,TGTGCCAGCAGTTTACCCGGGGGGAGCTACGAGCAGTACTTC
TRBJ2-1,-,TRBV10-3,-,CAISDSRGASNEQFF,TGTGCCATCAGTGATTCCCGGGGGGCAAGCAATGAGCAGTTCTTC
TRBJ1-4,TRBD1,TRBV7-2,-,CASSLFRTGGGRNEKLFF,TGTGCCAGCAGCTTATTCAGGACAGGTGGGGGGAGGAATGAAAAACTGTTTTTT
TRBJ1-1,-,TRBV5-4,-,CASSPTTGPFGHAFF,TGTGCCAGCAGCCCAACGACAGGCCCGTTTGGTCACGCTTTCTTT
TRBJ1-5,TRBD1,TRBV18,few,CASSPDRARGPQHF,TGTGCCAGCTCACCAGACAGGGCCCGGGGGCCCCAGCATTTT
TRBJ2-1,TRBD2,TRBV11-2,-,CASSAMGLAGGFYNEQFF,TGTGCCAGCAGCGCAATGGGACTAGCGGGGGGGTTTTACAATGAGCAGTTCTTC
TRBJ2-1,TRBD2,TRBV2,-,CASSTGTRNNHEQFF,TGTGCCAGCAGCACCGGGACTAGAAATAATCATGAGCAGTTCTTC
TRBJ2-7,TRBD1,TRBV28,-,CASSGQGWEQYF,TGTGCCAGCAGTGGACAGGGGTGGGAGCAGTACTTC
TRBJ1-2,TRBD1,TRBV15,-,CATSGDREVSDGYTF,TGTGCCACCAGCGGAGACAGGGAAGTTTCGGATGGCTACACCTTC
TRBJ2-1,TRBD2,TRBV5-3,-,CARSSGLAVPLSYNEQFF,TGTGCCAGAAGCTCCGGACTAGCGGTACCTTTATCCTACAATGAGCAGTTCTTC
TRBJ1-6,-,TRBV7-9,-,CASSLDRKEYSPLHF,TGTGCCAGCAGCTTGGACAGAAAGGAGTACTCACCCCTCCACTTT
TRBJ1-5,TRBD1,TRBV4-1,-,CASSQAFRGSQPQHF,TGCGCCAGCAGTCAAGCTTTCAGGGGGTCCCAGCCCCAGCATTTT
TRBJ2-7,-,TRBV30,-,CAWSHSHEQYF,TGTGCCTGGAGTCATAGCCACGAGCAGTACTTC
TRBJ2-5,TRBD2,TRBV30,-,CAWSLRLAETQYF,TGTGCCTGGAGTTTACGACTAGCTGAGACCCAGTACTTC
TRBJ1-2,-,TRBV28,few,CASSFSGSALYGYTF,TGTGCCAGCAGTTTTTCCGGTTCTGCCCTCTATGGCTACACCTTC
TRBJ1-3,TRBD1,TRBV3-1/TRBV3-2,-,CASSQGTGDSGNTIYF,TGTGCCAGCAGCCAGGGGACAGGGGACTCTGGAAACACCATATATTTT
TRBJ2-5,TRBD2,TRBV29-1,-,CSVDDSGGATETQYF,TGCAGCGTTGATGATAGCGGGGGGGCCACAGAGACCCAGTACTTC